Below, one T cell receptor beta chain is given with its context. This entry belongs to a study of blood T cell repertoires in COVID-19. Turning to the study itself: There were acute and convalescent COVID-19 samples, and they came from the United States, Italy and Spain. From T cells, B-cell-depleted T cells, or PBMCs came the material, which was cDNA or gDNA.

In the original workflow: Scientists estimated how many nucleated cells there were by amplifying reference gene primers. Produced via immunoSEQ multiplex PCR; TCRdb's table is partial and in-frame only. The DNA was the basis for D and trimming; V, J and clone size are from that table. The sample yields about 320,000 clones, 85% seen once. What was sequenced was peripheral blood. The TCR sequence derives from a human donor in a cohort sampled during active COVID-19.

The DNA of the CDR3 is TGTGCCCGCCCCGGGGAGGGATGGGAGACCCAGTACTTC. This gives the protein CARPGEGWETQYF. The gene calls are TRBV2 and TRBJ2-5; 7 positions agree with TRBD2. CDR3 length: 13 amino acids. Germline loops: CDR1 SNHLY, CDR2 FYNNEI. V lost 11 bases and J lost 5; bases outside the gene matches: 11.